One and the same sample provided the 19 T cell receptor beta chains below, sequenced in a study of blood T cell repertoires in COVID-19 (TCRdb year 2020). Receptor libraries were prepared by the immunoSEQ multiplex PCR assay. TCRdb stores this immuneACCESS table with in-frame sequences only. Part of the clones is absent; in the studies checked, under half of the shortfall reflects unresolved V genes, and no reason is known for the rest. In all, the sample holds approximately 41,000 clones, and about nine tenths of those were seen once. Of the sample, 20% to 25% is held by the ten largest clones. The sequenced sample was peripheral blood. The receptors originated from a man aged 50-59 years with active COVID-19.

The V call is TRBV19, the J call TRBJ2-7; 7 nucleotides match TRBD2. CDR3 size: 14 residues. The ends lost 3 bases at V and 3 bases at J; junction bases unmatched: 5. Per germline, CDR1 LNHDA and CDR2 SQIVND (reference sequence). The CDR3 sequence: CASSMGLADYEQYF. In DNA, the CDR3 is TGTGCCAGTAGTATGGGCCTAGCGGACTACGAGCAGTACTTC.

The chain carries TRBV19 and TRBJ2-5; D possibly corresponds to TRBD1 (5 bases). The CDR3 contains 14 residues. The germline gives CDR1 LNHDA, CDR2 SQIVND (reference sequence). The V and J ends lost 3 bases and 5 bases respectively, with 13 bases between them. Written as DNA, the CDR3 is TGTGCCAGTAGTATGGGTAACGCAGGGGAGACCCAGTACTTC. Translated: CASSMGNAGETQYF.

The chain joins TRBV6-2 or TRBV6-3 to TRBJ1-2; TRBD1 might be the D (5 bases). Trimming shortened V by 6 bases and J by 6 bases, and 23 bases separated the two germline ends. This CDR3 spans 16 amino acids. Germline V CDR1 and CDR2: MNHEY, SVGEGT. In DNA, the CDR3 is TGTGCCAGCAGCCCTACGACCTCGACAGAATCCCATGGCTACACCTTC. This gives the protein CASSPTTSTESHGYTF.

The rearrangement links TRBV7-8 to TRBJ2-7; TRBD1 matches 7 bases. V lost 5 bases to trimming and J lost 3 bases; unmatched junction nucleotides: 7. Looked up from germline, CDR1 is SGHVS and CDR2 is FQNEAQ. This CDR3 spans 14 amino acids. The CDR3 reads CASSPETGHYEQYF. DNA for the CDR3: TGTGCCAGCAGCCCAGAGACAGGGCACTACGAGCAGTACTTC.

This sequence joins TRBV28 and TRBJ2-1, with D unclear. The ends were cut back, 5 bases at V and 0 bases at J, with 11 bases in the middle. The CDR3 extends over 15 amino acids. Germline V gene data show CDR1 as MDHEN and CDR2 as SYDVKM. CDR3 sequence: CASSLPLVSYNEQFF. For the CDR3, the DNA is TGTGCCAGCAGTCTCCCCCTAGTCTCCTACAATGAGCAGTTCTTC.

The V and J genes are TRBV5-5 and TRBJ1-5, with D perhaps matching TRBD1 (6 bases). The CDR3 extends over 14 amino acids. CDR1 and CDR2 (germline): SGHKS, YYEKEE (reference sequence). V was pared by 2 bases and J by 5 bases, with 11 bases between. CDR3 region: CASSLGGIDQPQHF. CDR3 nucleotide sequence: TGTGCCAGCAGCTTAGGGGGAATAGATCAGCCCCAGCATTTT.

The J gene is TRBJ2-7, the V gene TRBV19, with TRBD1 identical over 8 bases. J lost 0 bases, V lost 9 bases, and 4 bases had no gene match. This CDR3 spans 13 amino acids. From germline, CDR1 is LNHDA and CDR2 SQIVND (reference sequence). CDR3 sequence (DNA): TGTGCCAGCAACAGGGGGTACTCCTACGAGCAGTACTTC. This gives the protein CASNRGYSYEQYF. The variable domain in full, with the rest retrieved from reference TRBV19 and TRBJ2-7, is DGGITQSPKYLFRKEGQNVTLSCEQNLNHDAMYWYRQDPGQGLRLIYYSQIVNDFQKGDIAEGYSVSREKKESFPLTVTSAQKNPTAFYLCASNRGYSYEQYFGPGTRLTVT.

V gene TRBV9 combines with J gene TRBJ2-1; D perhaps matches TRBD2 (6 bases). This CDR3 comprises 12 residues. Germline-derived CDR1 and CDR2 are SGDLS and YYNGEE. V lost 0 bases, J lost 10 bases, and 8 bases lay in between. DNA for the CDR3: TGTGCCAGCAGCGTAGTGGCGGGGGAGCAGTTCTTC. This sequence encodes CASSVVAGEQFF. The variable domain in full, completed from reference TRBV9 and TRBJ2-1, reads DSGVTQTPKHLITATGQRVTLRCSPRSGDLSVYWYQQSLDQGLQFLIQYYNGEERAKGNILERFSAQQFPDLHSELNLSSLELGDSALYFCASSVVAGEQFFGPGTRLTVL.

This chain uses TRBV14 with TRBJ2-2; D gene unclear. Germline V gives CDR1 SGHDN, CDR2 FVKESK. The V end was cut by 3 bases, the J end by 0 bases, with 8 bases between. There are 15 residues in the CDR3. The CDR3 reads CASSHRNANTGELFF. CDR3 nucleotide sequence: TGTGCCAGCAGCCACAGGAACGCGAACACCGGGGAGCTGTTTTTT. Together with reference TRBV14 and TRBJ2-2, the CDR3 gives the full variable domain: EAGVTQFPSHSVIEKGQTVTLRCDPISGHDNLYWYRRVMGKEIKFLLHFVKESKQDESGMPNNRFLAERTGGTYSTLKVQPAELEDSGVYFCASSHRNANTGELFFGEGSRLTVL.

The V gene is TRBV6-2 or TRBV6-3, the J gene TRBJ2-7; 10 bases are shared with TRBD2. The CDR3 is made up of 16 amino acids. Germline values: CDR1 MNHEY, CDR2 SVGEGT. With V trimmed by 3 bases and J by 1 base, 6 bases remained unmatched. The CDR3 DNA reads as TGTGCCAGCAGTTATGCGCTAGCGGGAGCTTCCTACGAGCAGTACTTC. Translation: CASSYALAGASYEQYF.

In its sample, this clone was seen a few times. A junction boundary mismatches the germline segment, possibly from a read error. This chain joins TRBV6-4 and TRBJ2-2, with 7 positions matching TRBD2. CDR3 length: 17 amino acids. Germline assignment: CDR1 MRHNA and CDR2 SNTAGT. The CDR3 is CASSDPLGGSNYRGAVF. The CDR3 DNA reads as TGTGCCAGCAGTGACCCCCTGGGAGGGAGTAATTACCGGGGAGCTGTTTTT.

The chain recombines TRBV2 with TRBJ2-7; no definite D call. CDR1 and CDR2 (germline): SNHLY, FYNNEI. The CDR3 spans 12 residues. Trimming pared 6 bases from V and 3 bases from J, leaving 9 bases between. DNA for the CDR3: TGTGCCAGCAGCCAGACTGACTACGAGCAGTACTTC. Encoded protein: CASSQTDYEQYF.

The CDR3 loop reads CASSWAYLTDTQYF. The CDR3, as DNA: TGTGCCAGTAGTTGGGCATACCTCACAGATACGCAGTATTTT. The rearrangement uses TRBV19 and TRBJ2-3, with D hard to call. The germline gives CDR1 LNHDA, CDR2 SQIVND (reference sequence). The CDR3 extends over 14 amino acids. V lost 5 bases to trimming and J lost 2 bases, with 11 bases between them.

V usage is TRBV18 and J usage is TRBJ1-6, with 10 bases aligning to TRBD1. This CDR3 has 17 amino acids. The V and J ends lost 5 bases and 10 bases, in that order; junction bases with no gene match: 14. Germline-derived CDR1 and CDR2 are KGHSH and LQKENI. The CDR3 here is CASSSIPGTGDESPLHF. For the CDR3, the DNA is TGTGCCAGCTCATCTATCCCGGGGACAGGGGATGAATCACCCCTCCACTTT.

CDR3 in DNA: TGTGCCAGCAGCCCCCTGGGCCTCTACGAGCAGTACTTC. Its translation: CASSPLGLYEQYF. The chain recombines TRBV7-2 with TRBJ2-7; D not resolved. The CDR3 is 13 residues long. The V gene lost 5 bases and the J gene lost 3 bases, with 11 bases spanning the gap. Germline V gene sequence: CDR1 SGHTA, CDR2 FQGNSA.

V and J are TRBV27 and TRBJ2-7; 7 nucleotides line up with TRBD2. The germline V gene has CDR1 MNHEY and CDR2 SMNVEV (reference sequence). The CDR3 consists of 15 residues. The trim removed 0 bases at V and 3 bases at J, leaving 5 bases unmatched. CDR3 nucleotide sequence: TGTGCCAGCAGTTTATCCGGAGGCGGGGGCTACGAGCAGTACTTC. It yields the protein CASSLSGGGGYEQYF.

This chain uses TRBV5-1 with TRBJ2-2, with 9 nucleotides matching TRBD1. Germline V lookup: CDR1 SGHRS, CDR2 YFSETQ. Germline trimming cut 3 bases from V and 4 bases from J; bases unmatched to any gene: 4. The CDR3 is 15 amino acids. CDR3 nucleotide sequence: TGCGCCAGCAGCTCCCAGACAGGGGGCACCGGGGAGCTGTTTTTT. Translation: CASSSQTGGTGELFF.

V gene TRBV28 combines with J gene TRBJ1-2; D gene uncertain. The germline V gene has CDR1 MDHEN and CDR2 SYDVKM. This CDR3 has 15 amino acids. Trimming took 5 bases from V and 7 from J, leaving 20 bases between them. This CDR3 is CASSRRTLHLFGYTF. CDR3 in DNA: TGTGCCAGCAGTCGGAGGACCCTCCACCTCTTTGGCTACACCTTC.

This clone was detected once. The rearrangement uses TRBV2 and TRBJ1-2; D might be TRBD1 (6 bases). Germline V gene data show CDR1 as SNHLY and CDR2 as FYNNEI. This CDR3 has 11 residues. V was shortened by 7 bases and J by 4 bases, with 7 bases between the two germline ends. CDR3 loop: CASMGAYGYTF. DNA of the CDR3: TGTGCCAGCATGGGGGCCTATGGCTACACCTTC.